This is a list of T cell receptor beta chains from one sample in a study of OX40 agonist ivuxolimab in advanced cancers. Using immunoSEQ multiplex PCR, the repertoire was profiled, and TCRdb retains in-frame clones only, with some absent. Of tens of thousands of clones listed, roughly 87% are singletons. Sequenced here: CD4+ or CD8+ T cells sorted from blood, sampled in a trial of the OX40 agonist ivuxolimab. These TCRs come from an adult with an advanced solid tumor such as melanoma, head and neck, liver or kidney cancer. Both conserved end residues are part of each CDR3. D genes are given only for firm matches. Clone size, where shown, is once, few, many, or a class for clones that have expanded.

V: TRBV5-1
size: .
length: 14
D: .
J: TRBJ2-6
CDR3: CASSLTAGANVLTF

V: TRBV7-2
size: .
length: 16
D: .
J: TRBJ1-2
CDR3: CASSSRQVGANYGYTF

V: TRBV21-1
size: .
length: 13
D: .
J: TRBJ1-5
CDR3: CASSPLGKQPQHF

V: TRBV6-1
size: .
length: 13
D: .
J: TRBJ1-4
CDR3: CASTFTPNEKLFF

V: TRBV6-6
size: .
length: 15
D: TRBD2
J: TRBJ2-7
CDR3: CAIRTRASGLYEQYF

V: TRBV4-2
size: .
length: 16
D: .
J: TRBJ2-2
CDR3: CASSQRASENTGELFF

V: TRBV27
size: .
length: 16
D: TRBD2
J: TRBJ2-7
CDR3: CASSVPSSGSLGEQYF

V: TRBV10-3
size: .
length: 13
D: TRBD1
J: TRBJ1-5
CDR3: CATTGGNNQPQHF

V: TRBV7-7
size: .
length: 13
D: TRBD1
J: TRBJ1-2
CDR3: CASSRQGAEGYTF

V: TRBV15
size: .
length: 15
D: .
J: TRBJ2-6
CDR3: CATSNYRAGANVLTF

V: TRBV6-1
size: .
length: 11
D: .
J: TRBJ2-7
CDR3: CASRSPYEQYF

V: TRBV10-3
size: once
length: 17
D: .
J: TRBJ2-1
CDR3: CAISDQGIYIGYNEQFF

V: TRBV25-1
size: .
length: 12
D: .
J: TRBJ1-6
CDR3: CASRSAGSPLHF

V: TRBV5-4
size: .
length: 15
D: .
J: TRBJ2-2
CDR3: CASSPDGANTGELFF

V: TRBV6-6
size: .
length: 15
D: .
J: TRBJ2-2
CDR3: CASSYGRVNTGELFF

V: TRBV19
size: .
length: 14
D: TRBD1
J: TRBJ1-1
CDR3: CASSPDRVNTEAFF

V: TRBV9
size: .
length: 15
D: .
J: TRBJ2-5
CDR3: CASSFDGAPGETQYF

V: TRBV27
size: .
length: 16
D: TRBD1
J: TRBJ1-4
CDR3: CASSLSSDRSNEKLFF

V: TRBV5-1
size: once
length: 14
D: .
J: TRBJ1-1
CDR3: CASSPPGLNTEAFF

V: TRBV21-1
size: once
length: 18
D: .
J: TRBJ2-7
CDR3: CASSKPPPSREGEYEQYF

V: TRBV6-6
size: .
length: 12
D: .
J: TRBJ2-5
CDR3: CASSSGMETQYF

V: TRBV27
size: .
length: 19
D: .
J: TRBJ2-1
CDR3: CASSLRGSGKMGAYNEQFF

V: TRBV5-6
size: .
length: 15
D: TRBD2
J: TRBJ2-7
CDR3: CASSFGLAGVSEQYF

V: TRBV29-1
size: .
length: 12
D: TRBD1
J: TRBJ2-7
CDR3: CSVGQGAYEQYF

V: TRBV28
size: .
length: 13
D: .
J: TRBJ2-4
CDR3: CASTRVTKNIQYF

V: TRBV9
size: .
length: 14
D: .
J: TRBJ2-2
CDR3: CASSVVSQTGELFF

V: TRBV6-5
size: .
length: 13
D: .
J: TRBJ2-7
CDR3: CASSYWGSYEQYF

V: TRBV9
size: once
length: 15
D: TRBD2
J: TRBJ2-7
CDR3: CASSVGSGLAGLKYF

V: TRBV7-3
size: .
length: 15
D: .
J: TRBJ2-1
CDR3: CASSLSGNSYNEQFF

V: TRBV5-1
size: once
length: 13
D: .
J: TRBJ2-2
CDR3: CASSSQGQGELFF

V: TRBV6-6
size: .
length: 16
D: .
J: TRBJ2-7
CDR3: CASRTISGTAPYEQYF

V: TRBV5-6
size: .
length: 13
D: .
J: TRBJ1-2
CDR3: CASSLGRTVGYTF

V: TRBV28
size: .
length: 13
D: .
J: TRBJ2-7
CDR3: CASSLGSTYEQYF

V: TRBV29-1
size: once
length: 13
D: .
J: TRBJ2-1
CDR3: CSVEGPNRDGVIF

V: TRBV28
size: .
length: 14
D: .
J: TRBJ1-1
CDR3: CASSSYPTGTEAFF

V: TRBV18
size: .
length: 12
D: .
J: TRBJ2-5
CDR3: CASSRGRETQYF

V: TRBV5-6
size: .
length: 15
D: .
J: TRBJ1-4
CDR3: CASSSSLSRGEKLFF

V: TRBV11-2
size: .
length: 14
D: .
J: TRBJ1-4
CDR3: CASSSALLGEKLFF

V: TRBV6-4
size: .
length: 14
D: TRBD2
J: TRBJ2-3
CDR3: CASSQLAGTDTQYF

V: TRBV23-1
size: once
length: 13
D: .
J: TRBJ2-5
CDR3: CASRGHIQETQYF

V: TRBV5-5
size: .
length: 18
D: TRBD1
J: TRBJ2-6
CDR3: CASSPLTGASSGANVLTF

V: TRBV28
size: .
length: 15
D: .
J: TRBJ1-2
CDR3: CASSLSSYGGYGYTF

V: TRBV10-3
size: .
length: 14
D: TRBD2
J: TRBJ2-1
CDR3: CAISDREGYNEQFF

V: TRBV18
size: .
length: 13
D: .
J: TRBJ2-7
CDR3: CASSSKTLDEQYF

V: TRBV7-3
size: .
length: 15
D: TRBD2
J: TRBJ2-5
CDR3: CASSRTGTSGETQYF

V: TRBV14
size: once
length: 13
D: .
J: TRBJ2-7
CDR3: CASSQQAGYEQYF

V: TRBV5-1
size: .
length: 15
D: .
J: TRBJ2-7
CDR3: CASSLFVGLSYEQYF

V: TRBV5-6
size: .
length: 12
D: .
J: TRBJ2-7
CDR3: CASSGGGYEQYF

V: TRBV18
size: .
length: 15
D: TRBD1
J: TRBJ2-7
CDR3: CASSPQRQGASEQYF

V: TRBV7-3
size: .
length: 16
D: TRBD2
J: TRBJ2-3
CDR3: CASSYASSGSPDTQYF

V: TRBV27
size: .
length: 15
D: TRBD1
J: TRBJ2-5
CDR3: CASSDRGRRGETQYF

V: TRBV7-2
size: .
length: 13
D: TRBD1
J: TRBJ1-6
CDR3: CASSGQGNSPLHF

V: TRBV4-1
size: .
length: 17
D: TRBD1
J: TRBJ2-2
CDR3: CASSQELGTGVTGELFF

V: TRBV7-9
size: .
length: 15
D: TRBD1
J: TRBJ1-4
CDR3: CASSWGQGAGEKLFF